This T cell receptor beta chain originates from a study of T cell changes during pregnancy in multiple sclerosis. The CDR3 totals 12 residues. Germline values: CDR1 MDHEN, CDR2 SYDVKM. V was pared by 8 bases and J by 3 bases, with 10 bases between. Profiling relied on immunoSEQ multiplex PCR, and the TCRdb table lists in-frame clones only, not all of them. The data show 40,000 to 45,000 clones, 70% to 90% seen once. The chain has TRBV28 and TRBJ1-1; D is unresolved. The sample was CD4+ T cells from peripheral blood mononuclear cells, taken after pregnancy. The clonotype comes from a female donor with multiple sclerosis, enrolled in a pregnancy study. CDR3 region: CASATPHTEAFF. CDR3 DNA: TGTGCCAGCGCTACCCCCCACACTGAAGCTTTCTTT.